This T cell receptor (beta chain) was recorded in a study of OX40 agonist ivuxolimab in advanced cancers. Regarding the research as a whole: Ivuxolimab was an agonistic, fully human IgG2 monoclonal antibody directed against OX40 (CD134), a costimulatory receptor. Of the approximately 50 patients in dose escalation, some 19 had hepatocellular carcinoma, approximately 15 had melanoma, 9 had renal cell carcinoma and 9 had head and neck cancer. The dose-escalation cohort was roughly 80% male with a mean age of 60 years, ranging from roughly 23 to 90. Intravenous ivuxolimab was administered to patients every 2 weeks at six dose levels: 0.01, 0.1, 0.3, 1.5, 3 and 10 mg/kg. The paper covers the monotherapy dose-escalation part of the phase I ivuxolimab trial, which included N ≈ 50 patients. Three dose-escalation patients achieved partial responses, one with hepatocellular carcinoma and two with cutaneous melanoma. Peripheral TCRbeta sequencing aimed to test whether ivuxolimab altered TCR sequence diversity and caused clonal T-cell expansion. Prior anti-PD-1, anti-PD-L1 or anti-CTLA-4 therapy was permitted, and checkpoint inhibitors had been received by under 50% of dose-escalation patients.

For sequencing of the TCRbeta CDR3 region, genomic DNA was extracted from the sorted cells. The immunoSEQ Assay was used for sequencing of TCRbeta CDR3 regions. The immuneACCESS repertoire file appears here via TCRdb, limited to in-frame rearrangements. These files lack a portion of the clones; in checked studies, under half of the deficit traces to unresolved V genes, and the cause of the others is not known. Across this sample there are some 37,000 clones, with approximately 90% seen only once. About 4% of the sample is taken by the ten largest. What the research found in general, with its limitations: Partial responders in the 0.1-3.0 mg/kg groups had among the lowest normalized peripheral clonal expansion, especially among CD8+ T cells. After ivuxolimab, more expanded clones were found on average in CD8+ T cells than in CD4+ T cells. Low levels of normalized T-cell clonal expansion were also seen in some patients who did not respond. At doses of 0.1 to 3.0 mg/kg, clonal expansion of both CD4+ and CD8+ T cells in blood was seen between baseline and week 6. The antigen specificity of the clonally expanded peripheral T cells was not determined.

This clone has just one count. No cognate antigen has been identified for it. No clone much larger than this one lies a single base away; base qualities are absent. Patients with autoimmune disease history or receiving systemic immunosuppression were excluded from the trial. Peripheral blood for TCR sequencing was drawn from every dose cohort at baseline, at cycle 4 day 1 and at cycle 7 day 1. Samples came from an open-label, multicenter, first-in-human phase I dose-escalation trial of ivuxolimab. The trial enrolled adults with locally advanced or metastatic head and neck squamous cell, hepatocellular, melanoma or renal cell carcinoma. Before TCR sequencing, CD4+ T cells and CD8+ T cells from peripheral blood were sorted into separate populations. Based on the germline V gene, the CDR1 and CDR2 sequences are SGHAT and FQNNGV. V loses 1 base, J loses 3 bases, and the germline ends lie 10 bases apart. Measured from the cysteine to the phenylalanine, the CDR3 is 14 residues long. Solely the CDR3 DNA is kept, with 42 bases framed from the first base.

The receptor's source is an adult with an advanced solid tumor such as melanoma, head and neck, liver or kidney cancer. The sequence links TRBV11-2 to TRBJ2-7; the D gene is perhaps TRBD1 or TRBD2, as each covers 7 bases. The starting material was CD4+ or CD8+ T cells sorted from blood, obtained in a trial of the OX40 agonist ivuxolimab. In nucleotides, the sequence is TGTGCCAGCAGCTTAGTCAGGGGGGGCTACGAGCAGTACTTC. This gives the protein CASSLVRGGYEQYF. The CDR3 plus the reference TRBV11-2 and TRBJ2-7 genes for the other parts give the full variable domain: EAGVAQSPRYKIIEKRQSVAFWCNPISGHATLYWYQQILGQGPKLLIQFQNNGVVDDSQLPKDRFSAERLKGVDSTLKIQPAKLEDSAVYLCASSLVRGGYEQYFGPGTRLTVT.